The 17 T cell receptor beta chains reported below all come from one sample, sequenced in a study of blood T cell repertoires in COVID-19. Clones were read by immunoSEQ multiplex PCR, and TCRdb kept only the in-frame ones, dropping some. The data show about 90,000 clones, about nine tenths seen once. The source material was peripheral blood. These receptors were obtained from a woman in her 70s with acute or convalescent COVID-19.

V usage is TRBV5-1 and J usage is TRBJ2-3; TRBD2 agrees at 9 bases. This CDR3 has 14 residues. Looked up from germline, CDR1 is SGHRS and CDR2 is YFSETQ. Germline trimming cut 5 bases from V and 4 bases from J; bases unmatched to any gene: 5. In DNA, the CDR3 is TGCGCCAGCAGTAGCGGGAGCCTATCAGATACGCAGTATTTT. This encodes CASSSGSLSDTQYF.

V gene TRBV28 combines with J gene TRBJ1-2, with 9 nucleotides matching TRBD1. The ends lost 7 bases at V and 4 bases at J; junction bases unmatched: 7. This CDR3 spans 14 amino acids. Germline V gives CDR1 MDHEN, CDR2 SYDVKM. This CDR3 reads CASKDRGRVYGYTF. CDR3 sequence (DNA): TGTGCCAGCAAAGACAGGGGGAGGGTCTATGGCTACACCTTC.

This chain joins TRBV2 and TRBJ2-7; D gene unclear. Trimming stripped 8 bases from V and 2 bases from J, with 16 bases between. In germline, CDR1 is SNHLY, CDR2 FYNNEI. The CDR3 consists of 14 residues. CDR3 nucleotides: TGTGCCAGCCATCGTACACCGTCCCCCTACGAGCAGTACTTC. This gives the protein CASHRTPSPYEQYF.

The chain links TRBV6-4 to TRBJ2-6, with D possibly being TRBD2 (6 bases). The length of the CDR3 is 14 residues. Germline V lookup: CDR1 MRHNA, CDR2 SNTAGT. V lost 3 bases to trimming and J lost 3 bases, with 6 bases between them. CDR3 nucleotide sequence: TGTGCCAGCAGTGAGGGGGGTGGGGCCAACGTCCTGACTTTC. It yields the protein CASSEGGGANVLTF.

This chain links TRBV18 with TRBJ2-7; no clear D. CDR3 length equals 12 residues. Per germline, CDR1 KGHSH and CDR2 LQKENI. Trimming cost V 3 bases and J 6 bases, with 9 bases left between them. The CDR3 nucleotides read TGTGCCAGCTCACCCACAGTCTTCGAGCAGTACTTC. Translation: CASSPTVFEQYF.

The chain uses TRBV5-1 and TRBJ1-1; D possibly corresponds to TRBD1 (6 bases). Germline V gene data show CDR1 as SGHRS and CDR2 as YFSETQ. Trimming removed 7 bases from V and 4 bases from J, with 14 bases in between. There are 13 residues in the CDR3. The CDR3 loop reads CASRPGGGTEAFF. DNA of the CDR3: TGCGCCAGCCGCCCGGGAGGGGGCACTGAAGCTTTCTTT.

The CDR3, as DNA: TGTGCCAGCAGCTTGACCGAGAACTATGGCTACACCTTC. Translating gives CASSLTENYGYTF. The genes are TRBV5-4 and TRBJ1-2; D is unresolved. V was clipped by 1 base and J by 2 bases, with 6 bases between them. The CDR3 is 13 amino acids. Germline assignment: CDR1 SGHNT and CDR2 YYREEE (reference sequence). Using reference TRBV5-4 and TRBJ1-2 for the parts outside the CDR3, the full variable domain is ETGVTQSPTHLIKTRGQQVTLRCSSQSGHNTVSWYQQALGQGPQFIFQYYREEENGRGNFPPRFSGLQFPNYSSELNVNALELDDSALYLCASSLTENYGYTFGSGTRLTVV.

V usage is TRBV7-8 and J usage is TRBJ2-7; a possible D gene is TRBD2 (7 bases). V shed 5 bases and J shed 1 base, with 15 bases lying between them. Germline CDR1 is SGHVS and CDR2 is FQNEAQ. The CDR3 runs to 15 residues. The CDR3 sequence is CASSGTGRGSYEQYF. The DNA for the CDR3 is TGTGCCAGCAGCGGAACAGGGAGGGGGTCCTACGAGCAGTACTTC.

CDR3 residues: CASRLGQGNEKLFF. CDR3 coding DNA: TGTGCCAGCAGACTGGGACAGGGTAATGAAAAACTGTTTTTT. V usage is TRBV6-6 and J usage is TRBJ1-4; TRBD1 matches 9 bases. The CDR3 is made up of 14 amino acids. In germline, CDR1 is MNHNY, CDR2 SVGAGI (reference sequence). The V and J ends lost 6 bases and 4 bases, in that order; junction bases with no gene match: 3.

V usage is TRBV14 and J usage is TRBJ2-3; possibly TRBD2 for D (5 bases). The germline gives CDR1 SGHDN, CDR2 FVKESK. V lost 5 bases and J 6 bases, leaving 21 bases between the germline ends. The CDR3 covers 16 residues. In DNA, the CDR3 is TGTGCCAGCAGCAAAGGCAGCCTGGACTGGAGGGATACGCAGTATTTT. Amino acid sequence: CASSKGSLDWRDTQYF.

The chain couples TRBV6-5 to TRBJ2-3; a weak D match, TRBD1 (5 bases). Germline-derived CDR1 and CDR2 are MNHEY and SVGAGI. This CDR3 is 15 amino acids long. Trimming left V 11 bases short and J 0 bases short, with 18 bases between. CDR3 amino acids: CAGQFNGVSTDTQYF. CDR3 DNA sequence: TGTGCCGGACAATTCAACGGAGTCAGCACAGATACGCAGTATTTT.

The chain joins TRBV3-1 (or the pseudogene TRBV3-2) to TRBJ2-7; TRBD1 aligns across 11 bases. V dropped 3 bases and J dropped 2; count of bases not matched to a gene: 12. Germline CDR1 is LGHDT and CDR2 is YNNKEL (reference sequence). This CDR3 region has 18 residues. As DNA, the CDR3 is TGTGCCAGCAGCCAGAGTGGTGTGGACAGGGGGCAGACCTACGAGCAGTACGTC. Its translation: CASSQSGVDRGQTYEQYV.

The chain is built from TRBV30 and TRBJ1-4, with D maybe TRBD1 (6 bases). The CDR3 totals 13 residues. V was trimmed by 4 bases and J by 8 bases, leaving 14 bases between them. CDR1 GTSNPN and CDR2 SVGIG come from the germline V gene (reference sequence). The CDR3 here is CAWNVQGGEKLFF. In nucleotides, the CDR3 is TGTGCCTGGAATGTACAGGGAGGGGAAAAACTGTTTTTT. Drawing the rest from reference TRBV30 and TRBJ1-4, the complete variable domain is SQTIHQWPATLVQPVGSPLSLECTVEGTSNPNLYWYRQAAGRGLQLLFYSVGIGQISSEVPQNLSASRPQDRQFILSSKKLLLSDSGFYLCAWNVQGGEKLFFGSGTQLSVL.

For this clone: Relative to the germline gene, one junction end is altered; a read error may explain this. The chain employs TRBV7-8 and TRBJ1-5, with D possibly TRBD1 on 6 matching bases. The germline gives CDR1 SGHVS, CDR2 FQNEAQ. This CDR3 has 15 amino acids. The CDR3 coding sequence is TGTGCCAGCACCTTAGGACAGATTAGCAATCAGCCCCAGCATTTT. This codes for CASTLGQISNQPQHF.

The CDR3 protein is CASSPGRQGGNTIYF. The CDR3 coding sequence is TGTGCCAGCTCACCCGGCCGACAGGGGGGAAACACCATATATTTT. This chain links TRBV18 with TRBJ1-3, with 8 bases fitting TRBD1. V shed 3 bases and J 4 bases; nucleotides not matched to a gene: 5. The CDR3 spans 15 residues. Germline V lookup: CDR1 KGHSH, CDR2 LQKENI. The full variable domain, in which reference TRBV18 and TRBJ1-3 provide the parts outside the CDR3, is NAGVMQNPRHLVRRRGQEARLRCSPMKGHSHVYWYRQLPEEGLKFMVYLQKENIIDESGMPKERFSAEFPKEGPSILRIQQVVRGDSAAYFCASSPGRQGGNTIYFGEGSWLTVV.

This clone was counted a single time. This chain links TRBV7-9 with TRBJ2-5; D is possibly TRBD1 (6 bases). Germline-derived CDR1 and CDR2 are SEHNR and FQNEAQ (reference sequence). V dropped 1 base and J dropped 0 bases, with 9 bases sitting between them. The CDR3 sequence is 15 residues long. The CDR3 DNA follows: TGTGCCAGCAGCTTAGGGACAGCGTACCAAGAGACCCAGTACTTC. Translation: CASSLGTAYQETQYF.

V is TRBV5-1 and J is TRBJ2-1; TRBD2 is a possible D gene (6 bases). Per the germline V gene, CDR1 is SGHRS and CDR2 is YFSETQ. This CDR3 has 14 residues. Trimming shortened V by 4 bases and J by 3 bases, and 11 bases separated the two germline ends. The CDR3 nucleotides read TGCGCCAGCAGCCTATTAGCGGACTACAATGAGCAGTTCTTC. Translation gives CASSLLADYNEQFF. The full variable domain, rest sourced from reference TRBV5-1 and TRBJ2-1, is KAGVTQTPRYLIKTRGQQVTLSCSPISGHRSVSWYQQTPGQGLQFLFEYFSETQRNKGNFPGRFSGRQFSNSRSEMNVSTLELGDSALYLCASSLLADYNEQFFGPGTRLTVL.